The clone carrying this T cell receptor beta chain was seen a few times. Its target is unknown. RNA transcripts served as the template for amplifying TCR beta CDR3 regions. HTBI primers were the set used in a first-round RT-PCR of the TCR CDR3. Via MiXCR, TCRdb re-called the multiplex PCR reads, giving one row per CDR3 protein. There are around 300,000 distinct CDR3 sequences in the sample; more than 11% occur only once, and approximately 23% lies in the top ten. This specimen comes from a study of T cells in Graves' hyperthyroidism and ophthalmopathy. Overall study findings and caveats: Most clonotypes that expanded in the thyroid above 0.001 also showed up in blood.

Germline V gives CDR1 MGHDK, CDR2 SYGVNS. This CDR3 region has 15 residues. Trimming shortened V by 8 bases and J by 2 bases, and 19 bases separated the two germline ends. Out of over 7.5 ml of fresh peripheral blood came the PBMCs. This chain uses TRBV25-1 with TRBJ2-7, with D hard to call. This TCR came from a woman in her 30s with Graves' hyperthyroidism. Sequences were obtained from blood. CDR3 sequence reads: CASSDRLGITYEQYF. CDR3 coding DNA: TGTGCCAGCTCCGATAGGTTGGGAATAACCTACGAGCAGTACTTC.